The clone carrying this T cell receptor (beta chain) was counted at least ten times. This sample was taken from a study of blood T cell repertoires in COVID-19. Study context: In each case, the material was cDNA or gDNA derived from T cells, B-cell-depleted T cells, or PBMCs.

This table comes from immunoSEQ multiplex PCR, and its TCRdb copy is limited to in-frame clones, with some not included. The repertoire holds 95,000 to 150,000 clones, with 70% to 85% as singletons. V was cut by 10 bases and J by 1 base, with 19 bases left in between. Germline loops: CDR1 LNHDA, CDR2 SQIVND (reference sequence). The CDR3 covers 15 residues. The chain couples TRBV19 to TRBJ1-1; tentatively, D is TRBD1 (5 bases). The TCR was taken from a human donor with acute or convalescent COVID-19. The donor label of this sample is uncertain. Source material: peripheral blood. CDR3 loop: CATAISDISNTEAFF. DNA for the CDR3: TGTGCCACCGCGATTTCGGACATCTCGAACACTGAAGCTTTCTTT.